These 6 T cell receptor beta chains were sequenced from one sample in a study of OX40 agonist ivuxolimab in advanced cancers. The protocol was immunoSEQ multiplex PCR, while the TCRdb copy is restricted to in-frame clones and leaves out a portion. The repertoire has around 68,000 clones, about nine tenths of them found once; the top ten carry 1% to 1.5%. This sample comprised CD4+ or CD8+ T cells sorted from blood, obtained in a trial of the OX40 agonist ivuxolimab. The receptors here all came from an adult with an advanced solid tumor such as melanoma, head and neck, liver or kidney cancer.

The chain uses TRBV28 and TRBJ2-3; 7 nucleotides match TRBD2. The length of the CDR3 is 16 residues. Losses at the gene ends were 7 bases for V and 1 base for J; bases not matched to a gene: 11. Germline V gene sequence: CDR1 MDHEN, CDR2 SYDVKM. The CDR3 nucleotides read TGTGCCAGCACAAGAATGGGGGGGTCCCGCACAGATACGCAGTATTTT. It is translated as CASTRMGGSRTDTQYF.

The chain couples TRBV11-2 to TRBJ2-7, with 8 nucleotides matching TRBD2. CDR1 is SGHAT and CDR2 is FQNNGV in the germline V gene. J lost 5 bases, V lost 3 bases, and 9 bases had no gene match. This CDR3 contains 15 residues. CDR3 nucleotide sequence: TGTGCCAGCAGCTTTCCGGCGGGAGGACTCCACGAGCAGTACTTC. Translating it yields CASSFPAGGLHEQYF.

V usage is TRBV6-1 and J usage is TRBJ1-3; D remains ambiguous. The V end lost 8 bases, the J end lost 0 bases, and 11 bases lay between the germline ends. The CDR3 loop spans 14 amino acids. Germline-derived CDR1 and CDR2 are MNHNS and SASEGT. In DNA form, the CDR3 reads TGTGCCAGCGCCCTGGCTCTCTCTGGAAACACCATATATTTT. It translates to CASALALSGNTIYF.

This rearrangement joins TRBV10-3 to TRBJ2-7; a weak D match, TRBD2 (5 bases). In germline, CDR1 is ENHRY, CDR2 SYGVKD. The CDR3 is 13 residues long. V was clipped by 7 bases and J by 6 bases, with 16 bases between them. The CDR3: CAIKREPGFEQYF. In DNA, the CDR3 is TGTGCCATCAAGAGGGAGCCAGGTTTCGAGCAGTACTTC.

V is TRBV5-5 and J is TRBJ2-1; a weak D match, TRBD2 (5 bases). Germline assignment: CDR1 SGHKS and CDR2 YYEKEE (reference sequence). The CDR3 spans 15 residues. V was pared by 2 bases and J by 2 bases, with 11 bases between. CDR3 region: CASSFEGSTYNEQFF. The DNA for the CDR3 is TGTGCCAGCAGCTTCGAGGGATCCACCTACAATGAGCAGTTCTTC.

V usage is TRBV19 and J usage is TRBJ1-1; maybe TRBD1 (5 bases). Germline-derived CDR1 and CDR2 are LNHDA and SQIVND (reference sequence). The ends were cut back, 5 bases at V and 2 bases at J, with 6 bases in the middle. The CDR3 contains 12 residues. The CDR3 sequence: CASSGHNTEAFF. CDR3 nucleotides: TGTGCCAGTAGTGGACATAACACTGAAGCTTTCTTT.